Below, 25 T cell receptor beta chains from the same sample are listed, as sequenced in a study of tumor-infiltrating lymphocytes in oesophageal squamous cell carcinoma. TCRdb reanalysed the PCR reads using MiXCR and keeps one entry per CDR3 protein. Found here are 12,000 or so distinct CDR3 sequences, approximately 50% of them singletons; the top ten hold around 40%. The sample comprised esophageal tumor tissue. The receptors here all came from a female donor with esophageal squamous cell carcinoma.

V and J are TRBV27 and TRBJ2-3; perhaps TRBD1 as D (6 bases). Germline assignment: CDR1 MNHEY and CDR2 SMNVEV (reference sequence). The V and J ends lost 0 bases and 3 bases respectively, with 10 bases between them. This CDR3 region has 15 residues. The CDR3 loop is CASSLSGQETDTQYF. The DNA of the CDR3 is TGTGCCAGCAGTTTATCGGGACAAGAAACAGATACGCAGTATTTT.

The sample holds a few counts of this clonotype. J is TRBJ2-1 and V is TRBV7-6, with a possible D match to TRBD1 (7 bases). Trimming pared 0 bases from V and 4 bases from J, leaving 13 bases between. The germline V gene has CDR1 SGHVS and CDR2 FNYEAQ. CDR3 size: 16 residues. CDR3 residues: CASSLAQGGEYNEQFF. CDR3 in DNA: TGTGCCAGCAGCTTAGCGCAGGGGGGTGAATACAATGAGCAGTTCTTC.

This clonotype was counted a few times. The CDR3 reads CASSLAGGPLNEQFF. CDR3 nucleotide sequence: TGTGCCAGCAGTTTAGCGGGGGGGCCACTTAATGAGCAGTTCTTC. V is TRBV12-3 or TRBV12-4 and J is TRBJ2-5, with D possibly matching TRBD2 (7 bases). The J call is uncertain, as TRBJ2-1 better fits the DNA end. This CDR3 region has 15 residues.

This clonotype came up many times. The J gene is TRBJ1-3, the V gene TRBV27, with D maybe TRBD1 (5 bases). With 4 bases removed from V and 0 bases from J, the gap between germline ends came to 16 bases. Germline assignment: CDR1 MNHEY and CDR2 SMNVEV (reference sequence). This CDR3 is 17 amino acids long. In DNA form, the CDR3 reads TGTGCCAGCAGTTCTGGGGCTACCAAAAACTCTGGAAACACCATATATTTT. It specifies CASSSGATKNSGNTIYF.

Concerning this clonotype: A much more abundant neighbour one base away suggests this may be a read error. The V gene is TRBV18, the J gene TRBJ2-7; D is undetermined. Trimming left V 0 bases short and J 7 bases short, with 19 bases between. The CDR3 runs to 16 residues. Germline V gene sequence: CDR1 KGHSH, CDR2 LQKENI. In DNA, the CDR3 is TGTGCCAGCTCACCACCCCGCGGCAGGTGGAACAATGAGCAGTACTTC. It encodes CASSPPRGRWNNEQYF.

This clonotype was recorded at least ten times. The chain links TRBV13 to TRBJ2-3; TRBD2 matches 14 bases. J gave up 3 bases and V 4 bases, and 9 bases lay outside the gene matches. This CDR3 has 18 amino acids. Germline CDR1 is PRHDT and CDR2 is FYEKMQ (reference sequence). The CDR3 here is CASSSGLAGGSPTDTQYF. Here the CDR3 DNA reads TGTGCCAGCAGCTCTGGACTAGCGGGGGGTTCCCCGACAGATACGCAGTATTTT.

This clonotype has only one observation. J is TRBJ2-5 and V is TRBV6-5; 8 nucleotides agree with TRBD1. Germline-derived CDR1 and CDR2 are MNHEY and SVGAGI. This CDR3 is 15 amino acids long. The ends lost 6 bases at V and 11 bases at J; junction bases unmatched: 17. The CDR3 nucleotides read TGTGCCAGCAGCTTAGAATACAGGGGGGCGAGTGAGCAGTACTTC. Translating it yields CASSLEYRGASEQYF.

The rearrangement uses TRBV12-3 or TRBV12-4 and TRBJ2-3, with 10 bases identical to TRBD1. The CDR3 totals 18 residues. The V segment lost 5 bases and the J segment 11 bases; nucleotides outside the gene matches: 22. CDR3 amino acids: CASSNDRGLLSSYNEQYF. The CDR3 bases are TGTGCCAGCAGTAACGACAGGGGGCTTTTAAGCTCCTACAATGAGCAGTATTTT.

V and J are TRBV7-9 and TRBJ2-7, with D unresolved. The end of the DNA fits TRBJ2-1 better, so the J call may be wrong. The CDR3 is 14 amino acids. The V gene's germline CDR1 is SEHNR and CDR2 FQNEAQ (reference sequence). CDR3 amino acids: CASSLAGKHNEQFF. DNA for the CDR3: TGTGCCAGCAGCTTAGCGGGAAAGCACAATGAGCAGTTCTTC.

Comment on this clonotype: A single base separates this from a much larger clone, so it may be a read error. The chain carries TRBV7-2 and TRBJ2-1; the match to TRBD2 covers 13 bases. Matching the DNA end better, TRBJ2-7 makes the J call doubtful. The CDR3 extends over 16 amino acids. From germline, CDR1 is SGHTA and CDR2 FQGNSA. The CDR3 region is CASSLKLAGGFNEQYF. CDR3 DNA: TGTGCCAGCAGCTTGAAACTAGCGGGAGGGTTCAATGAGCAGTACTTC.

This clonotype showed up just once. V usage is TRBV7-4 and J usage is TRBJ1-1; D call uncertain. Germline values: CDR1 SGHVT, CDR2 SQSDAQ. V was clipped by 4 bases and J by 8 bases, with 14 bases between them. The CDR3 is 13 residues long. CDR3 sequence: CASSWFVGTEAFF. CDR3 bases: TGTGCCAGCAGCTGGTTTGTGGGCACCGAAGCTTTCTTT.

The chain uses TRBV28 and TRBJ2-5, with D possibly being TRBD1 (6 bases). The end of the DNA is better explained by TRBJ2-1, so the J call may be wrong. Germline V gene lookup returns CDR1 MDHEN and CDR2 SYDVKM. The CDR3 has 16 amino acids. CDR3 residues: CASSSGTLPTYNEQFF. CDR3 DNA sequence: TGTGCCAGCAGTTCTGGGACACTTCCTACCTACAATGAGCAGTTCTTC.

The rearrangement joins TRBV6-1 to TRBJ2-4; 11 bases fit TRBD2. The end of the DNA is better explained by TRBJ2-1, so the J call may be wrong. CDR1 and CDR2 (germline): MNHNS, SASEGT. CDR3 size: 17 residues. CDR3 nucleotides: TGTGCCAGCAGTCCCCGTATTAGCGGGAGGGAAGACAATGAGCAGTTCTTC. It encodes CASSPRISGREDNEQFF.

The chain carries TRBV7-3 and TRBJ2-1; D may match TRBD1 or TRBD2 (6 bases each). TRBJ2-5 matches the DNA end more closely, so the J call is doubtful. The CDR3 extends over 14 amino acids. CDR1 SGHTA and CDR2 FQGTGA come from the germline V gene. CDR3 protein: CASSLRGAFQTQYF. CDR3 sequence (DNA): TGTGCCAGCAGCTTAAGGGGGGCCTTCCAGACCCAGTACTTC.

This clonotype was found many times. CDR3 sequence: CASSSRRTSDSSYEQYF. DNA of the CDR3: TGTGCCAGCAGTTCTCGAAGGACTAGCGACTCCTCCTACGAGCAGTACTTC. The V gene is TRBV12-3 or TRBV12-4, the J gene TRBJ2-5; 9 bases agree with TRBD2. TRBJ2-7 explains the end of the DNA better; the J call may be wrong. The CDR3 has 17 amino acids.

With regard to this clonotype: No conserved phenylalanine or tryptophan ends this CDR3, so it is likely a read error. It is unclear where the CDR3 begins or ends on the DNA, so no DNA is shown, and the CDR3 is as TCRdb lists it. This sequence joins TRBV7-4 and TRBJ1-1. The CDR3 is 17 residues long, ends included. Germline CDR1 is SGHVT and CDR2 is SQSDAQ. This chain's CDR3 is CASSLNQLEPYEQYFGQ.

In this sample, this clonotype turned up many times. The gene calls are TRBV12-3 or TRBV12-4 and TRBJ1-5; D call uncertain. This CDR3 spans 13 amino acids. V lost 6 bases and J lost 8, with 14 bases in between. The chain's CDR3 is CASRRAIIEPQHF. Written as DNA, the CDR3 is TGTGCCAGCAGGCGGGCAATAATAGAGCCCCAGCATTTT.

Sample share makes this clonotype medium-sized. CDR3 in amino acids: CASSLASLAEQFF. DNA of the CDR3: TGTGCCAGCAGCTTAGCGTCGCTAGCGGAGCAGTTCTTC. The chain couples TRBV7-9 to TRBJ2-1, with D possibly matching TRBD2 (6 bases). Germline V gives CDR1 SEHNR, CDR2 FQNEAQ (reference sequence). The CDR3 is 13 residues long. V lost 0 bases and J lost 10, with 10 bases in between.

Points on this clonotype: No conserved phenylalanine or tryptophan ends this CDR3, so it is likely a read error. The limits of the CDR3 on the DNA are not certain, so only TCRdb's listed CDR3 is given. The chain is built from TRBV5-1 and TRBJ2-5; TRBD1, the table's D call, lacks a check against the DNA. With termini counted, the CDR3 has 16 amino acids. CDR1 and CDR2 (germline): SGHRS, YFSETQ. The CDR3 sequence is CASSTGTGAYGYTFGS.

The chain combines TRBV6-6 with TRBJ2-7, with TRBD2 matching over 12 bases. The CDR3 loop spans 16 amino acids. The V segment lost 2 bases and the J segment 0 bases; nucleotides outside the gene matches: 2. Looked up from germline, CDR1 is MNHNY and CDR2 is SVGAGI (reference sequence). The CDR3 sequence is CASSYTLAGGSYEQYF. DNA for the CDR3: TGTGCCAGCAGTTACACACTAGCGGGAGGCTCCTACGAGCAGTACTTC.

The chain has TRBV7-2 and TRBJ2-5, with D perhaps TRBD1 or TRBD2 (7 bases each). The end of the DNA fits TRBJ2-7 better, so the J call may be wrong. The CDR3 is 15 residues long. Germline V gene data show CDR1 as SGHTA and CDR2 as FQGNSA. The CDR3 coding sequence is TGTGCCAGCAGCTTAGTCTCCAGGGGGGGACACGAGCAGTACTTC. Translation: CASSLVSRGGHEQYF.

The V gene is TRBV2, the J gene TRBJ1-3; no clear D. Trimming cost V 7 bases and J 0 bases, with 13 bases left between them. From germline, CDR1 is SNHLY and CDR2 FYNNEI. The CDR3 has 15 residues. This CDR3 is CASTGKVFSGNTIYF. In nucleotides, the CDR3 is TGTGCCAGCACTGGAAAGGTATTCTCTGGAAACACCATATATTTT.

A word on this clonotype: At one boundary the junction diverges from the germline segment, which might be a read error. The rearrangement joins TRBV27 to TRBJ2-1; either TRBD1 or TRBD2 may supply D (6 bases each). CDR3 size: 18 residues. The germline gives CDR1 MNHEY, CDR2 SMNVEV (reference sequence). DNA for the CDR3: TGTGCCAACAGTTCCGGGACATATGCGGGAATTTCCTACAATGAGCAGTTCTTC. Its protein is CANSSGTYAGISYNEQFF.

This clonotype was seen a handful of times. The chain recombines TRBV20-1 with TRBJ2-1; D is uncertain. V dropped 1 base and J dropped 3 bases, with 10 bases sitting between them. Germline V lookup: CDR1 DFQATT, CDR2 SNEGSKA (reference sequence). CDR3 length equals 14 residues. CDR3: CSARGQKLYNEQFF. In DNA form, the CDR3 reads TGCAGTGCTAGAGGGCAAAAACTCTACAATGAGCAGTTCTTC.

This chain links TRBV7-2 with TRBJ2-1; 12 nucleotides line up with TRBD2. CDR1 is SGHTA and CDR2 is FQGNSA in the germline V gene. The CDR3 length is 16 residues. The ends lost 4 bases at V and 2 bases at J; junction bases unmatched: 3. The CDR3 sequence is CASSSSGGATYNEQFF. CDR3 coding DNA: TGTGCCAGCAGCTCTAGCGGGGGGGCCACCTACAATGAGCAGTTCTTC.